A selection of T cell receptor beta chains follows, all from one sample in a study of blood T cell repertoires in COVID-19. Only in-frame clones appear in the TCRdb table, and some are missing; sequencing was by immunoSEQ multiplex PCR. The sample yields about 200,000 clones, roughly nine tenths seen once. Sequencing was done on a sample of peripheral blood. These receptors came from a man in his 60s with COVID-19, enrolled during active disease. CDR3s include the opening cysteine and the closing phenylalanine or tryptophan. The D gene is left open where the match is weak. The size of a clone is reported for some rows only, either as once, few or many, or as a class for expanded clones.

J gene,D gene,clone size,V gene,CDR3 protein,CDR3 DNA
TRBJ1-2,-,once,TRBV7-2,CASSLAEGAGGYTF,TGTGCCAGCAGCTTAGCTGAGGGAGCGGGCGGCTACACCTTC
TRBJ1-2,-,few,TRBV6-1,CASSEATYGYTF,TGTGCCAGCAGTGAGGCCACCTATGGCTACACCTTC
TRBJ2-3,-,-,TRBV11-2,CASSFQSGLRTDTQYF,TGTGCCAGCAGCTTCCAGTCGGGTCTTAGGACAGATACGCAGTATTTT
TRBJ1-1,-,-,TRBV21-1,CASTQGQGRTEAFF,TGTGCCAGCACCCAAGGACAGGGGAGGACTGAAGCTTTCTTT
TRBJ1-1,TRBD1,-,TRBV18,CASSPPTGLGTEAFF,TGTGCCAGCTCACCACCGACAGGGTTGGGAACTGAAGCTTTCTTT
TRBJ1-2,TRBD1,-,TRBV19,CASSTGGTYGYTF,TGTGCCAGTAGTACAGGGGGTACCTATGGCTACACCTTC
TRBJ2-7,-,once,TRBV4-3,CASSQEVALLSYEQYF,TGCGCCAGCAGCCAAGAGGTCGCCCTACTATCCTACGAGCAGTACTTC
TRBJ2-7,-,-,TRBV19,CASSITPGSGSYEQYF,TGTGCCAGTAGCATCACCCCCGGGTCGGGGTCCTACGAGCAGTACTTC
TRBJ1-2,TRBD1,-,TRBV18,CASSHWDRENGYTF,TGTGCCAGCTCACACTGGGACAGGGAAAATGGCTACACCTTC
TRBJ1-3,-,-,TRBV12-5,CASGLGPPGSGNTIYF,TGTGCTAGTGGTTTGGGGCCGCCGGGCTCTGGAAACACCATATATTTT
TRBJ2-1,-,-,TRBV29-1,CSSSWTVNNEQFF,TGCAGCTCAAGCTGGACTGTCAACAATGAGCAGTTCTTC
TRBJ1-1,TRBD1,-,TRBV7-9,CASSLVWDREGTEAFF,TGTGCCAGCAGCTTAGTTTGGGACAGGGAGGGCACTGAAGCTTTCTTT
TRBJ1-4,-,-,TRBV28,CASSLAGGANEKLFF,TGTGCCAGCAGTTTAGCGGGGGGGGCTAATGAAAAACTGTTTTTT
TRBJ2-1,-,-,TRBV21-1,CASSETSGSLGEQFF,TGTGCCAGCAGCGAGACTAGCGGGAGTTTGGGGGAGCAGTTCTTC
TRBJ2-7,-,-,TRBV23-1,CASSQNGTQAYEQYF,TGCGCCAGCAGTCAAAATGGGACACAGGCCTACGAGCAGTACTTC
TRBJ2-1,-,-,TRBV9,CASSVAEGSYNEQFF,TGTGCCAGCAGCGTAGCCGAGGGATCCTACAATGAGCAGTTCTTC
TRBJ2-1,TRBD1,-,TRBV4-1,CASSQEGQGDNEQFF,TGCGCCAGCAGCCAAGAGGGGCAGGGGGACAATGAGCAGTTCTTC
TRBJ2-3,-,-,TRBV30,CAWSVEVGRGTDTQYF,TGTGCCTGGAGTGTAGAGGTGGGGCGCGGCACAGATACGCAGTATTTT
TRBJ1-1,TRBD1,-,TRBV7-6,CASSRRRGGSNTEAFF,TGTGCCAGCAGCCGTAGGAGAGGGGGCTCGAACACTGAAGCTTTCTTT
TRBJ1-1,-,-,TRBV11-2,CASSLGDTEAFF,TGTGCCAGCAGCTTGGGCGACACTGAAGCTTTCTTT
TRBJ1-1,TRBD1,-,TRBV2,CASSGQGYTEAFF,TGTGCCAGCAGTGGACAGGGGTACACTGAAGCTTTCTTT
TRBJ2-7,-,-,TRBV12-3/TRBV12-4,CASSLAGYYEQYF,TGTGCCAGCAGTCTGGCGGGTTATTACGAGCAGTACTTC
TRBJ1-5,-,-,TRBV30,CAWSLRSVKGNQPQHF,TGTGCCTGGAGTTTGAGGTCTGTGAAGGGCAATCAGCCCCAGCATTTT
TRBJ1-2,TRBD1,-,TRBV18,CASSPGRRDRTIYGYTF,TGTGCCAGCTCACCAGGAAGGAGGGACAGGACCATCTATGGCTACACCTTC
TRBJ2-1,TRBD2,-,TRBV11-1,CASSLAVRLAGNHEQFF,TGTGCCAGCAGCTTAGCGGTGAGGCTAGCGGGAAACCATGAGCAGTTCTTC
TRBJ2-7,TRBD2,-,TRBV18,CASSRLAGDYEQYF,TGTGCCAGCTCACGATTAGCGGGGGACTACGAGCAGTACTTC
TRBJ2-3,TRBD2,-,TRBV3-1/TRBV3-2,CASSHFTSGVDTQYF,TGTGCCAGCAGCCACTTTACTAGCGGGGTAGATACGCAGTATTTT
TRBJ2-1,TRBD2,few,TRBV5-1,CASSLGLAAYNEQFF,TGCGCCAGCAGCTTGGGCCTAGCGGCTTACAATGAGCAGTTCTTC
TRBJ1-2,TRBD1,once,TRBV5-1,CASSIGQGALRNYGYTF,TGCGCCAGCAGCATCGGACAGGGGGCCTTAAGAAACTATGGCTACACCTTC
TRBJ1-4,-,-,TRBV28,CASSLSLGGRGEKLFF,TGTGCCAGCAGTTTGTCTCTGGGAGGTCGGGGGGAAAAACTGTTTTTT
TRBJ1-4,-,once,TRBV18,CASSPRQAATNEKLFF,TGTGCCAGCTCACCAAGACAGGCGGCAACTAATGAAAAACTGTTTTTT
TRBJ2-1,TRBD1,-,TRBV5-1,CASSWGTGSYNEQFF,TGCGCCAGCAGCTGGGGGACAGGCTCCTACAATGAGCAGTTCTTC
TRBJ2-4,-,-,TRBV6-2/TRBV6-3,CASSYSIQRSGNIQYF,TGTGCCAGCAGTTACTCGATTCAACGTTCGGGGAACATTCAGTACTTC
TRBJ2-7,TRBD2,-,TRBV4-1,CASSHGTSGVYEQYF,TGCGCCAGCAGCCACGGGACTAGCGGGGTCTACGAGCAGTACTTC
TRBJ1-1,TRBD1,-,TRBV11-2,CASSSVDRPTRNTEAFF,TGTGCCAGCAGCTCAGTGGACAGGCCCACCCGGAACACTGAAGCTTTCTTT
TRBJ1-2,-,-,TRBV4-3,CASSQGGSYGYTF,TGCGCCAGCAGCCAGGGGGGGAGCTATGGCTACACCTTC